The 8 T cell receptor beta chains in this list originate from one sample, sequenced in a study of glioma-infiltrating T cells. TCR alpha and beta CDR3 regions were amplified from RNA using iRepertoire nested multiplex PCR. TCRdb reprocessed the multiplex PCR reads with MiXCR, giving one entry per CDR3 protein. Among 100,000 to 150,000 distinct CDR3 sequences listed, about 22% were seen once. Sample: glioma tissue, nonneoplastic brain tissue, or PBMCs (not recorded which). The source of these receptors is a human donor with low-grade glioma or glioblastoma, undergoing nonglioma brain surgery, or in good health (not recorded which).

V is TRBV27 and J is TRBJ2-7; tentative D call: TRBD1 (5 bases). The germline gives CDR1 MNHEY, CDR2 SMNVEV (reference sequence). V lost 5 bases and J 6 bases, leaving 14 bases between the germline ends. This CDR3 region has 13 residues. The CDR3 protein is CASSPTVSGEQYV. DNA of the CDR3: TGTGCCAGCAGTCCGACAGTGTCGGGCGAGCAGTACGTC.

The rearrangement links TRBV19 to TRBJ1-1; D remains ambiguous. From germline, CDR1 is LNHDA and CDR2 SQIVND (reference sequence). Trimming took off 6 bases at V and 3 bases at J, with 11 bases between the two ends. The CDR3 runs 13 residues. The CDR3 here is CASSMAVDTEAFF. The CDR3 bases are TGTGCCAGTAGCATGGCGGTGGACACTGAAGCTTTCTTT.

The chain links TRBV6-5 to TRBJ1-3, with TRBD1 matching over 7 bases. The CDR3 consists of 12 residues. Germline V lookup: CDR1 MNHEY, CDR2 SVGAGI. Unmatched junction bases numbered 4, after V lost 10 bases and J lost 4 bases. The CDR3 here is CAITGDGNTIYF. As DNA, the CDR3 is TGTGCCATCACAGGGGACGGAAACACCATATATTTT.

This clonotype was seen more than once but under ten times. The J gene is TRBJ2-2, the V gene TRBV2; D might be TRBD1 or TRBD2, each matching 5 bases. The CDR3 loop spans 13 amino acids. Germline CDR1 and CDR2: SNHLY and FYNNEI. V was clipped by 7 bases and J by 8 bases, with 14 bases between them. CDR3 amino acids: CASIGNGAGELFF. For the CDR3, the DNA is TGTGCCAGCATAGGAAACGGGGCAGGGGAGCTGTTTTTT.

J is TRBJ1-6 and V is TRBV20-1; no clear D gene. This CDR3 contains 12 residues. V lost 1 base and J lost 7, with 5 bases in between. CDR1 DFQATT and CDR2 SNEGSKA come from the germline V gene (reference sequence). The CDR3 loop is CSARGGNSPLHF. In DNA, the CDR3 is TGCAGTGCTAGAGGTGGGAATTCACCCCTCCACTTT.

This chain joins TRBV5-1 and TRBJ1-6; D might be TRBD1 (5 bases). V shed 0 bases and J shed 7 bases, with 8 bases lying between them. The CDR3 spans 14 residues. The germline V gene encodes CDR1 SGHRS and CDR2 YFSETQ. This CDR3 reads CASSLGWGNSPLHF. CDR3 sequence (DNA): TGCGCCAGCAGCTTGGGCTGGGGGAATTCACCCCTCCACTTT.

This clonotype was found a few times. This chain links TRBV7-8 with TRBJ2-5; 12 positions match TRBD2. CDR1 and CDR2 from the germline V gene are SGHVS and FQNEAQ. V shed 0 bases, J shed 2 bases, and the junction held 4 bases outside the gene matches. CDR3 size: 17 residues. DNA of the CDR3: TGTGCCAGCAGCTTAGCCCGACTAGCGGGGGAGCAAGAGACCCAGTACTTC. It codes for CASSLARLAGEQETQYF.

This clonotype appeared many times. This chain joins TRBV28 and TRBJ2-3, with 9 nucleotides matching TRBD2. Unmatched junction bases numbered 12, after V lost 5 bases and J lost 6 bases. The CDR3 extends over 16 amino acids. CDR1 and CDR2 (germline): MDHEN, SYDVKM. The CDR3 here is CASSLRGGGGVDTQYF. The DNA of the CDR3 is TGTGCCAGCAGTCTCCGGGGTGGCGGGGGGGTTGATACGCAGTATTTT.